This T cell receptor beta chain stems from a study of T-cell memory formation after mild COVID-19. Study details: Clusters of TCRs were largely donor specific. Regarding the study as a whole: Of the contracting clones, CD4+ ones lay mainly in CM and EM, and CD8+ ones in EMRA. Some SARS-CoV-2-responding clones were already detected in memory before infection.

Each CDR3 protein is one row after TCRdb ran MiXCR on the 5' RACE reads. The table includes about 140,000 distinct CDR3 sequences, about 6.1% detected once. Germline loops: CDR1 SGHTA, CDR2 FQGNSA. CDR3 length: 16 residues. The V and J ends lost 1 base and 1 base respectively, with 14 bases between them. Points on this clonotype: Its target is unknown.

This sequence was found in an adult woman who had mild COVID-19 (a few samples of this study predate the infection). Cell type and time point are not known. Sample: PBMCs or a T cell subset sorted from them (not recorded which). The chain links TRBV7-2 to TRBJ2-7, with TRBD2 as a possible D gene (5 bases). CDR3 loop: CASSLGSGSGSYEQYF. CDR3 DNA sequence: TGTGCCAGCAGCTTAGGCTCGGGGAGTGGATCCTACGAGCAGTACTTC.